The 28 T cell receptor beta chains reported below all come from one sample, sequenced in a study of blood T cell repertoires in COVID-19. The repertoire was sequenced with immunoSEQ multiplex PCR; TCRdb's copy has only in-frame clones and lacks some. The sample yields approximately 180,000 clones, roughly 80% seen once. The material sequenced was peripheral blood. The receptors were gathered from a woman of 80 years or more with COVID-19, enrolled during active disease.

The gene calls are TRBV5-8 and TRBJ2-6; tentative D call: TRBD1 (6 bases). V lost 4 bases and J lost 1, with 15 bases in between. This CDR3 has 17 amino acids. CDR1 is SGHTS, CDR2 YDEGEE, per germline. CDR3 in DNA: TGTGCCAGCAGCCGCCCAAGGGACATGTCTGGGGCCAACGTCCTGACTTTC. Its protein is CASSRPRDMSGANVLTF.

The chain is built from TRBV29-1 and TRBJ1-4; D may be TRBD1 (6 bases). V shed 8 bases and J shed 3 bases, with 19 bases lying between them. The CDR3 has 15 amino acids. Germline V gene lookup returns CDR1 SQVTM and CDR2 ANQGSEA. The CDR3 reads CSPPLEAGANEKLFF. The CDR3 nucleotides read TGCAGCCCCCCCTTAGAGGCAGGGGCTAATGAAAAACTGTTTTTT.

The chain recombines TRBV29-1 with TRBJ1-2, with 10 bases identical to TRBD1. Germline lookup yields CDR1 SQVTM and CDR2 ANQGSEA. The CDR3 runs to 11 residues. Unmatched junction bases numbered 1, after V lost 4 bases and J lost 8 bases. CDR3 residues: CSVVTGGGYTF. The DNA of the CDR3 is TGCAGCGTTGTGACAGGGGGCGGCTACACCTTC.

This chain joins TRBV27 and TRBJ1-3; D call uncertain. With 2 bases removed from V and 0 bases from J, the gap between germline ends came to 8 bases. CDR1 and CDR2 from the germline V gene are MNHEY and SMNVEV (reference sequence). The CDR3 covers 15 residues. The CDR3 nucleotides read TGTGCCAGCAGTTTAAGATGGAGCTCTGGAAACACCATATATTTT. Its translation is CASSLRWSSGNTIYF.

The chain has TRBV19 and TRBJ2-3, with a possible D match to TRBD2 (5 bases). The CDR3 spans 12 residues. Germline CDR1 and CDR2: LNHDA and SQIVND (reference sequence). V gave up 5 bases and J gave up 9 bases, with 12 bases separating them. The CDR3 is CASSSSGMTQYF. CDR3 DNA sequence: TGTGCCAGTAGTTCCTCGGGAATGACGCAGTATTTT.

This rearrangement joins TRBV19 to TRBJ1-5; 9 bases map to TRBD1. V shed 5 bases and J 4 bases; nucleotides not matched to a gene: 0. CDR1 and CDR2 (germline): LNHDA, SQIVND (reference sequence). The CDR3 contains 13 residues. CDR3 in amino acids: CASSDRGNQPQHF. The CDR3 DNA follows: TGTGCCAGTAGTGACAGGGGGAATCAGCCCCAGCATTTT.

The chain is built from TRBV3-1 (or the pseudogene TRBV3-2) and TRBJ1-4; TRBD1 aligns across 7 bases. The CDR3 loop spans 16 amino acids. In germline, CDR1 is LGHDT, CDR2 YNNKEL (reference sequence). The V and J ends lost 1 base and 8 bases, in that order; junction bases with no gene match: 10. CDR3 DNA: TGTGCCAGCAGCCAAGGGGACAGTTGGGCGACGGAAAAACTGTTTTTT. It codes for CASSQGDSWATEKLFF.

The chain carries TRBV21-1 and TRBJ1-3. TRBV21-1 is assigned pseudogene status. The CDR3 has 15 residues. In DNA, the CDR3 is TGTGCCAGCAGCAAAGTCGGGAGCTCTGGAAACACCATATATTTT. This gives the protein CASSKVGSSGNTIYF.

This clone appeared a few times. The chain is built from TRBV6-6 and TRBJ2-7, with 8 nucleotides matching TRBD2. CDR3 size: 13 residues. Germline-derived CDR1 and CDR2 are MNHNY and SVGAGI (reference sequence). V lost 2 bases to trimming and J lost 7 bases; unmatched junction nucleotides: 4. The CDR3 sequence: CASSYSGSGEQYF. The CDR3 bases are TGTGCCAGCAGTTACAGCGGGAGTGGGGAGCAGTACTTC.

The CDR3 spells CASSPRAGVEKLFF. CDR3 sequence (DNA): TGTGCCAGCAGTCCGAGGGCGGGGGTTGAAAAACTGTTTTTT. This sequence joins TRBV6-5 and TRBJ1-4, with D maybe TRBD1 (5 bases). V lost 5 bases to trimming and J lost 7 bases, with 14 bases between them. This CDR3 region has 14 residues. CDR1 is MNHEY and CDR2 is SVGAGI in the germline V gene.

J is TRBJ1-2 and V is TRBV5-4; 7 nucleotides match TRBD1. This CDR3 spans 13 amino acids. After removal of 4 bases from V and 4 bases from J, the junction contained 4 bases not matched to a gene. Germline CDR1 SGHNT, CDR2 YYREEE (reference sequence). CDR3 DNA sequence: TGTGCCAGCAGCCATCGGGACAGCTATGGCTACACCTTC. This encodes CASSHRDSYGYTF.

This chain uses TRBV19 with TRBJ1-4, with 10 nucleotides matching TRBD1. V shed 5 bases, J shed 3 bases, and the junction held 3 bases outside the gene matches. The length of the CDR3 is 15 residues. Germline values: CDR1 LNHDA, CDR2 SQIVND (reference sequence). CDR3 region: CASSWTGGSNEKLFF. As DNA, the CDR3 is TGTGCCAGTAGTTGGACAGGGGGGTCTAATGAAAAACTGTTTTTT.

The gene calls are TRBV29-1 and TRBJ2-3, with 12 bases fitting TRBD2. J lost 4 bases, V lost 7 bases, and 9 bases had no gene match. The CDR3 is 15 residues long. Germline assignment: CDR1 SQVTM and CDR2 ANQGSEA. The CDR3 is CSAARLAGVSDTQYF. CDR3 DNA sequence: TGCAGCGCCGCCCGACTAGCGGGAGTCTCAGATACGCAGTATTTT.

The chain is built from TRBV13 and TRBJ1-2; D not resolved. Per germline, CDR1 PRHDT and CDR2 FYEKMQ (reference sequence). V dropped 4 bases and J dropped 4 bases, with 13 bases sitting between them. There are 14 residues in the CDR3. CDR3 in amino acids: CASSSLSPTYGYTF. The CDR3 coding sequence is TGTGCCAGCAGCTCTCTAAGCCCAACCTATGGCTACACCTTC.

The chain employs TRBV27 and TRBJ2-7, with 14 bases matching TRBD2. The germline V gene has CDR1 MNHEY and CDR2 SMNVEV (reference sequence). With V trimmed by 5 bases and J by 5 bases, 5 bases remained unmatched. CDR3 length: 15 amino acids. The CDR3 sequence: CASSSGTSGSNEQYF. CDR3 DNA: TGTGCCAGCAGTAGCGGGACTAGCGGGAGTAACGAGCAGTACTTC.

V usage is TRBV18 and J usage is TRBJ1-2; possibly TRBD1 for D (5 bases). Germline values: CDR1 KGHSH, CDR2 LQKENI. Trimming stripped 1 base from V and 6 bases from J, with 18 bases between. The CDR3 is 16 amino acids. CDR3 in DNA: TGTGCCAGCTCACCACGGCAGGGAAGGTATGGAGATGGCTACACCTTC. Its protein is CASSPRQGRYGDGYTF.

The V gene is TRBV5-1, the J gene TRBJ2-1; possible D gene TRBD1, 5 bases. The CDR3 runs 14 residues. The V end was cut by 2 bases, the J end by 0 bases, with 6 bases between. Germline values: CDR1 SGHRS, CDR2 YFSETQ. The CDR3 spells CASSFDSSYNEQFF. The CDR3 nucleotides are TGCGCCAGCAGCTTTGACAGCTCCTACAATGAGCAGTTCTTC.

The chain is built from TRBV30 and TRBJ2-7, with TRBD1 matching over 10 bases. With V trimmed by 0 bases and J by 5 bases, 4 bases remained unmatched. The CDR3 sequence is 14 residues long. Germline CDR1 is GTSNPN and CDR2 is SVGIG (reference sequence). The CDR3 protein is CAWSVGQGFHEQYF. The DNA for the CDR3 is TGTGCCTGGAGTGTGGGACAGGGGTTCCACGAGCAGTACTTC.

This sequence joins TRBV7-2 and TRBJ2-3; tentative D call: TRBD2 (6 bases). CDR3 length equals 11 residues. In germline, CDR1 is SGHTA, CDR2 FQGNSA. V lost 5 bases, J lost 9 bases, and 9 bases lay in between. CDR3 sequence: CASSPGRTQYF. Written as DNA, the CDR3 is TGTGCCAGCAGCCCCGGGAGAACGCAGTATTTT.

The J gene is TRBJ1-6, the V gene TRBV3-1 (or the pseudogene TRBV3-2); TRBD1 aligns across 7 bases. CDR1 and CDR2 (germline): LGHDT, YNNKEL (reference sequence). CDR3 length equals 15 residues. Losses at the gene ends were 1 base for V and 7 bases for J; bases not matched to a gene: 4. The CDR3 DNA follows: TGTGCCAGCAGCCAAGGAGGGGGACAGAATTCACCCCTCCACTTT. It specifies CASSQGGGQNSPLHF.

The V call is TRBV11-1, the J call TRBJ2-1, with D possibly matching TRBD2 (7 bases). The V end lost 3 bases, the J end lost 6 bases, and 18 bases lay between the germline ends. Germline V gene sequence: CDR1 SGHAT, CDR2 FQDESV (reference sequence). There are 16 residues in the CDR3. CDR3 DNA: TGTGCCAGCAGCTTCAGAGGGGGGGCCGCAGGCAATGAGCAGTTCTTC. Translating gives CASSFRGGAAGNEQFF.

CDR3 DNA: TGTGCCAGTAGTAGGCTTTGGGGGCAGGACTCCTACGAGCAGTACTTC. This sequence encodes CASSRLWGQDSYEQYF. The chain carries TRBV19 and TRBJ2-7; a possible D gene is TRBD1 (6 bases). The CDR3 totals 16 residues. CDR1 and CDR2 from the germline V gene are LNHDA and SQIVND (reference sequence). V was shortened by 4 bases and J by 0 bases, with 16 bases between the two germline ends.

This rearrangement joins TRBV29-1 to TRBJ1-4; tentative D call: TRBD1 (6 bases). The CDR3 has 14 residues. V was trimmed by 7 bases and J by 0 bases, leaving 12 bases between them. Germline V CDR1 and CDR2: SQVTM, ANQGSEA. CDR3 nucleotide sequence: TGCAGCGCCCGTAGGGGGTCAACTAATGAAAAACTGTTTTTT. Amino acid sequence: CSARRGSTNEKLFF. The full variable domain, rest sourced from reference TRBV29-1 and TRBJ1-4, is SAVISQKPSRDICQRGTSLTIQCQVDSQVTMMFWYRQQPGQSLTLIATANQGSEATYESGFVIDKFPISRPNLTFSTLTVSNMSPEDSSIYLCSARRGSTNEKLFFGSGTQLSVL.

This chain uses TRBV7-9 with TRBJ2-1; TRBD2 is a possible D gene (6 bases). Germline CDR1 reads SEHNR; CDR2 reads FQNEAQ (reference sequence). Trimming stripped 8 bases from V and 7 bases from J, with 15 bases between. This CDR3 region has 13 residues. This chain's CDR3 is CASSGDPGNEQFF. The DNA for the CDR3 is TGTGCCAGCTCGGGGGACCCAGGGAATGAGCAGTTCTTC.

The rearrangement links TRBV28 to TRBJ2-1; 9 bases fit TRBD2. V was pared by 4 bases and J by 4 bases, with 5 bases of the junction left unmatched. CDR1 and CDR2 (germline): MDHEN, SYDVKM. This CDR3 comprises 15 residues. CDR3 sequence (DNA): TGTGCCAGCAGTTCAGCTAGCGGGGTGTACAATGAGCAGTTCTTC. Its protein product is CASSSASGVYNEQFF. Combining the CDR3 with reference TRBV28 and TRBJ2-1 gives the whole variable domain DVKVTQSSRYLVKRTGEKVFLECVQDMDHENMFWYRQDPGLGLRLIYFSYDVKMKEKGDIPEGYSVSREKKERFSLILESASTNQTSMYLCASSSASGVYNEQFFGPGTRLTVL.

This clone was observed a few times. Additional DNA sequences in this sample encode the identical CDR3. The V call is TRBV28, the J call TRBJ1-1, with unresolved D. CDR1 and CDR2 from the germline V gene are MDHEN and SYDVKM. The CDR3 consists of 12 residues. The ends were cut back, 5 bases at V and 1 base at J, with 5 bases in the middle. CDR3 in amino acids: CASSLRNTEAFF. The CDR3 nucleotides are TGTGCCAGCAGTCTACGGAACACTGAAGCTTTCTTT. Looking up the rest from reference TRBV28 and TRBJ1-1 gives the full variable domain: DVKVTQSSRYLVKRTGEKVFLECVQDMDHENMFWYRQDPGLGLRLIYFSYDVKMKEKGDIPEGYSVSREKKERFSLILESASTNQTSMYLCASSLRNTEAFFGQGTRLTVV.

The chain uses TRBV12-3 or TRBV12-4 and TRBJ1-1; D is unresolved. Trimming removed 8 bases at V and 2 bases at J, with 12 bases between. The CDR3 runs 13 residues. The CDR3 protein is CASGSWSNTEAFF. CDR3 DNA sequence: TGTGCCAGCGGGAGTTGGAGCAACACTGAAGCTTTCTTT.

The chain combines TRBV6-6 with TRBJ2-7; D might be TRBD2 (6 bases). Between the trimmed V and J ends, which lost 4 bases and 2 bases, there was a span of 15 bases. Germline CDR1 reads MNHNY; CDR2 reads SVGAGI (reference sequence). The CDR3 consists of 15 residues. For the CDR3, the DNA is TGTGCCAGCAGTTCGCCTCGGGGGTCTACCTACGAGCAGTACTTC. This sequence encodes CASSSPRGSTYEQYF.